This T cell receptor (beta chain) was retrieved from a study of blood T cell repertoires in COVID-19. Across the whole study: The study counted Cohort 3 donors as recovered given two negative PCRs, clearance, or symptom resolution.

The CDR3 totals 14 residues. CDR1 is SGHDT, CDR2 YYEEEE, per germline. Trimming removed 1 base at V and 7 bases at J, with 12 bases between. Participant-reported clinical history was the basis for cohort assignment. This clone is a singleton in its sample. Method: immunoSEQ multiplex PCR; TCRdb's copy keeps in-frame clones and lacks some. The data contain fewer than 250,000 clones, about 88% of them seen just once; the ten biggest clones take up around 24%. The specimen was PBMCs or T cells enriched from blood (not recorded which). The receptor's source is a woman aged 40 to 49 in a cohort exposed to, infected with or recovered from COVID-19 (not recorded which). This rearrangement joins TRBV5-6 to TRBJ1-5, with a weak D call TRBD1 (5 bases). The CDR3 region has the DNA TGTGCCAGCAGCTTGTTTCAGGGCGGCCAGCCCCAGCATTTT. Encoded protein: CASSLFQGGQPQHF. The variable domain in full, with the rest retrieved from reference TRBV5-6 and TRBJ1-5, is DAGVTQSPTHLIKTRGQQVTLRCSPKSGHDTVSWYQQALGQGPQFIFQYYEEEERQRGNFPDRFSGHQFPNYSSELNVNALLLGDSALYLCASSLFQGGQPQHFGDGTRLSIL.